The clone carrying this TCR beta chain turned up a few times. This entry is derived from a study of shared clonotypes between healthy human individuals. TCRdb's table, derived via immunoSEQ multiplex PCR, lists solely in-frame clones and lacks some. The sample contains 190,000 or so clones, about 66% of which appear only once. There are 13 residues in the CDR3. Germline assignment: CDR1 SGHRS and CDR2 YFSETQ. In the CD4+ fraction, cells were divided into CD45RA+ naive and CD45RA-negative memory subsets. Sample: memory CD4+ T cells sorted from blood. Stated subset: CD45RA-negative fraction. The clonotype originates from a man in his thirties or forties in good health. The chain joins TRBV5-1 to TRBJ2-1, with 7 bases aligning to TRBD1. The CDR3 region has the DNA TGCGCAAGCTCCGACAGGGACTACAATGAGCAGTTCTTC. Its translation is CASSDRDYNEQFF.